Presented here are 16 T cell receptor beta chains from one specimen sequenced in a study of T cells in women clearing cervical HPV infection (dated by TCRdb to 2016 to 2019). The library was produced with the immunoSEQ multiplex PCR assay. TCRdb holds this immuneACCESS table with in-frame rearrangements only. Some clones are missing; in checked studies, unresolved V genes explain under half, and the rest has no known cause. The data table for this sample lists around 31,000 clones. Of the sample, about 4.6% is held by the ten largest clones. Sample: blood buffy coat. The receptors here all came from a woman aged 18 to 69 with a cervical HPV16 infection that either progressed to CIN3+ or cleared (not recorded which).

Note on this clone: Coverage ceases 3 residues before the CDR3 finishes, and the germline J gene fills in the end. This chain uses TRBV30 with TRBJ2-2, with 7 bases fitting TRBD1. Germline V gives CDR1 GTSNPN, CDR2 SVGIG (reference sequence). Trimming took 5 bases from V and 7 from J; bases not matched to a gene: 1. There are 11 residues in the CDR3. CDR3 sequence reads: CAWAGGGELFF. The CDR3 DNA, read in part, is TGTGCCTGGGCAGGGGGCGGGGAG.

Notes on this clone: Read data end 3 residues before the CDR3 end; the end is taken from the germline J gene. The chain carries TRBV7-2 and TRBJ1-4; the match to TRBD1 covers 9 bases. Germline-derived CDR1 and CDR2 are SGHTA and FQGNSA. The trim removed 5 bases at V and 7 bases at J, leaving 8 bases unmatched. The CDR3 loop spans 15 amino acids. Incomplete CDR3 DNA: TGTGCCAGCAGCCCGGACAGGGGATGGGGTGAAAAA. Its protein product is CASSPDRGWGEK. The CDR3 as a whole reads CASSPDRGWGEKLFF.

Comment on this clone: The sequenced fragment ends 3 residues before the CDR3 boundary, so the rest is inferred from the germline J gene. The chain has TRBV19 and TRBJ1-6, with 7 bases matching TRBD1. Trimming cost V 0 bases and J 2 bases; bases outside gene matches: 7. The CDR3 runs to 18 residues. Germline lookup yields CDR1 LNHDA and CDR2 SQIVND (reference sequence). Partial CDR3 DNA: TGTGCCAGTAGTATAGAAACCCCAGGGGGACCCTATAATTCACCC. It specifies CASSIETPGGPYNSP. The entire CDR3 is CASSIETPGGPYNSPLHF.

A remark on this clone: The CDR3 end falls 3 residues outside the read, so it is completed with the germline J gene. Other DNA sequences in this specimen translate into the identical CDR3. The V call is TRBV7-2, the J call TRBJ1-1; 8 bases align to TRBD1. This CDR3 has 14 residues. Germline V gives CDR1 SGHTA, CDR2 FQGNSA. The CDR3 loop is CASSENAGGSEAFF. The part of the CDR3 DNA that was read is TGTGCTAGTAGCGAAAATGCAGGGGGCTCTGAA.

Partial CDR3 DNA: TGCAGTGCCACATCACACGACGAG. Its translation is CSATSHDE. The CDR3 in full is CSATSHDEQYF. The chain combines TRBV20-1 with TRBJ2-7; no clear D gene. From the germline J gene comes the end of the CDR3, since the read stops 3 residues before it. Germline V gene lookup returns CDR1 DFQATT and CDR2 SNEGSKA (reference sequence). V was shortened by 6 bases and J by 5 bases, with 11 bases between the two germline ends. The CDR3 is made up of 11 amino acids.

About this clone: The CDR3 end is not reached by the read, which stops 3 residues before it; the germline J gene fills it in. The same CDR3 is also encoded by other DNA sequences in this sample. The rearrangement joins TRBV7-2 to TRBJ1-3; TRBD1 might be the D (6 bases). The CDR3 runs 14 residues. Germline-derived CDR1 and CDR2 are SGHTA and FQGNSA. Partial CDR3 DNA: TGTGCCAGCAGCTTAGCACAGGGCTTAAGCACA. Amino acids: CASSLAQGLST. The complete CDR3 sequence is CASSLAQGLSTIYF.

CDR3 residues: CAWSVSHLGAGQYF. Partial CDR3 DNA: TGTGCCTGGAGTGTATCCCACCTAGGTGCTGGT. This chain uses TRBV30 with TRBJ2-4; no definite D call. The read ends 3 residues early relative to the CDR3; the germline J gene fills the gap. Germline CDR1 and CDR2: GTSNPN and SVGIG (reference sequence). CDR3 length: 14 residues. Full variable domain (missing parts from reference TRBV30 and TRBJ2-4): SQTIHQWPATLVQPVGSPLSLECTVEGTSNPNLYWYRQAAGRGLQLLFYSVGIGQISSEVPQNLSASRPQDRQFILSSKKLLLSDSGFYLCAWSVSHLGAGQYFGAGTRLSVL.

Points on this clone: At one end, the junction sequence differs from germline, possibly due to a read error. Read coverage stops 3 residues before the CDR3 terminus; the germline J gene supplies the remainder. The same CDR3 arises from other DNA sequences in this sample as well. The rearrangement links TRBV30 to TRBJ1-3, with 7 positions matching TRBD1. Germline V gene lookup returns CDR1 GTSNPN and CDR2 SVGIG (reference sequence). This CDR3 is 12 amino acids long. CDR3 DNA, as far as it was read: TGTGCCTGGAGTGCAGGGGGAAACACG. It translates to CAWSAGGNT. Given in full, the CDR3 is CAWSAGGNTIYF.

Of note for this clone: The read falls 3 residues short of the CDR3 end, and the missing part is taken from the germline J gene. The chain uses TRBV19 and TRBJ2-2; 8 bases agree with TRBD2. This CDR3 region has 16 residues. The V and J ends lost 6 bases and 6 bases, in that order; junction bases with no gene match: 12. Germline V gives CDR1 LNHDA, CDR2 SQIVND (reference sequence). This chain's CDR3 is CASRQRGGLVAGELFF. The CDR3 DNA, read in part, is TGTGCCAGTAGGCAAAGGGGGGGACTAGTCGCCGGGGAG.

Remarks on this clone: The read ends 3 residues shy of where the CDR3 ends; the end is completed using the germline J gene. The gene calls are TRBV9 and TRBJ2-5; 11 nucleotides match TRBD1. The V gene's germline CDR1 is SGDLS and CDR2 YYNGEE. The CDR3 is 16 residues long. J gave up 4 bases and V 4 bases, and 9 bases lay outside the gene matches. The CDR3: CASSSGTGGYGETQYF. The CDR3 bases that were read are TGTGCCAGCAGCTCTGGGACAGGGGGGTATGGAGAGACC.

About this clone: The read comes to an end 3 residues before the CDR3 does, leaving the germline J gene to fill in the end. The V call is TRBV20-1, the J call TRBJ2-7; weak D call: TRBD1 (6 bases). Germline assignment: CDR1 DFQATT and CDR2 SNEGSKA (reference sequence). The ends were cut back, 4 bases at V and 0 bases at J, with 13 bases in the middle. The CDR3 is 14 residues long. This chain's CDR3 is CSATRDRSSYEQYF. The sequenced part of the CDR3 DNA is TGCAGTGCTACCAGAGACAGGAGCTCCTACGAG.

The CDR3 protein is CASSDRTAPPYNEQFF. The CDR3 bases that were read are TGTGCCAGCAGTGATAGAACTGCGCCACCGTACAATGAG. The rearrangement links TRBV2 to TRBJ2-1; no reliable D call. The read ends 3 residues before the CDR3 terminus; that terminus is restored from the germline J gene. Germline V gene data show CDR1 as SNHLY and CDR2 as FYNNEI. The CDR3 spans 16 residues. Deletions cut 3 bases from V and 4 bases from J, with 16 bases between.

This chain's CDR3 is CASTGPGVSGNTIYF. The part of the CDR3 DNA that was read is TGTGCCAGTACCGGCCCAGGCGTCTCTGGAAACACC. J is TRBJ1-3 and V is TRBV2, with D uncertain. The read ends 3 residues early relative to the CDR3; the germline J gene fills the gap. V lost 9 bases and J 0 bases, leaving 15 bases between the germline ends. Germline CDR1 reads SNHLY; CDR2 reads FYNNEI. CDR3 length: 15 residues.

A remark on this clone: The read gets to within 3 residues of the CDR3 end, and the germline J gene fills in the rest. The chain links TRBV7-9 to TRBJ2-3; D is unclear. CDR3 length equals 12 residues. Germline V gene lookup returns CDR1 SEHNR and CDR2 FQNEAQ (reference sequence). V dropped 5 bases and J dropped 2 bases, with 5 bases sitting between them. The sequenced CDR3 bases are TGTGCCAGCAGCCAGTTCACAGATACG. Residues: CASSQFTDT. The entire CDR3 reads CASSQFTDTQYF.

As regards this clone: Read sequence stops 3 residues before the CDR3 end, and the germline J gene provides the missing end. The chain is built from TRBV5-1 and TRBJ1-1; a possible D gene is TRBD1 (6 bases). The germline V gene has CDR1 SGHRS and CDR2 YFSETQ. Trimming left V 2 bases short and J 1 base short, with 9 bases between. This CDR3 contains 14 residues. CDR3 region: CASSLQGQNTEAFF. The DNA read from the CDR3 is TGCGCCAGCAGCTTACAGGGACAGAACACTGAA.

In the case of this clone: The read terminates 3 residues before the CDR3 end, so the remaining end is supplied by the germline J gene. This sequence joins TRBV20-1 and TRBJ2-7; 7 nucleotides align to TRBD1. Germline CDR1 DFQATT, CDR2 SNEGSKA (reference sequence). The CDR3 runs 13 residues. V lost 7 bases and J lost 2; bases outside the gene matches: 8. The DNA read from the CDR3 is TGCAGTGTACCGGGACAGACTCCCTACGAG. It specifies CSVPGQTPYE. The whole CDR3 sequence reads CSVPGQTPYEQYF.